This entry lists 11 T cell receptor beta chains sequenced from one sample in a study of T cell repertoires in cytomegalovirus infection. The antigens for these receptors are not known. TCRdb fed the reads into MiXCR, producing one record per CDR3 protein. The sample includes about 700,000 distinct CDR3 sequences, around 30% of them seen just once. Sequencing was performed on cultured PBMCs, taken from culture after CMV antigen stimulation. The source is a human donor in good health (CMV status not recorded). Some clones in this sample may be carry-over from other donors' samples.

This clonotype turned up a few times. This chain links TRBV7-2 with TRBJ2-7; TRBD2 aligns across 12 bases. There are 16 residues in the CDR3. The V and J ends lost 3 bases and 4 bases, in that order; junction bases with no gene match: 7. Germline CDR1 is SGHTA and CDR2 is FQGNSA. CDR3 amino acids: CASSFRTSGIMYEQYF. The CDR3 DNA follows: TGTGCCAGCAGCTTTCGGACTAGCGGGATTATGTACGAGCAGTACTTC.

The J gene is TRBJ2-3, the V gene TRBV4-1; D might be TRBD2 (6 bases). Per the germline V gene, CDR1 is MGHRA and CDR2 is YSYEKL. The ends were cut back, 1 base at V and 0 bases at J, with 17 bases in the middle. This CDR3 comprises 18 residues. The CDR3 nucleotides are TGCGCCAGCAGCCAAGCCACCCAGCGGGCCGGCAGCACAGATACGCAGTATTTT. Its protein is CASSQATQRAGSTDTQYF.

Only a few counts were recorded for this clonotype. The chain carries TRBV7-9 and TRBJ1-1, with D hard to call. The germline gives CDR1 SEHNR, CDR2 FQNEAQ (reference sequence). The V end lost 4 bases, the J end lost 1 base, and 7 bases lay between the germline ends. The CDR3 sequence is 13 residues long. CDR3 loop: CASSSRTNTEAFF. CDR3 sequence (DNA): TGTGCCAGCAGCTCAAGGACGAACACTGAAGCTTTCTTT.

For this clonotype: A much larger clone lies a single base off, so this may be a read error. This chain links TRBV7-2 with TRBJ2-7; TRBD2 aligns across 8 bases. V trimming: 4 bases; J trimming: 5 bases; junction bases outside the gene matches: 16. Germline V gene lookup returns CDR1 SGHTA and CDR2 FQGNSA. The CDR3 is 17 residues long. In nucleotides, the CDR3 is TGTGCCAGCAGCTCCAATTTCCGGGGGGGAAGGTCGGACGAGCAGTACTTC. As protein: CASSSNFRGGRSDEQYF. The full variable domain, completed using reference TRBV7-2 and TRBJ2-7, is GAGVSQSPSNKVTEKGKDVELRCDPISGHTALYWYRQSLGQGLEFLIYFQGNSAPDKSGLPSDRFSAERTGGSVSTLTIQRTQQEDSAVYLCASSSNFRGGRSDEQYFGPGTRLTVT.

This chain connects TRBV2 to TRBJ2-1; TRBD2 might be the D (6 bases). The CDR3 has 16 amino acids. Trimming pared 6 bases from V and 7 bases from J, leaving 22 bases between. The germline V gene encodes CDR1 SNHLY and CDR2 FYNNEI. The CDR3 loop is CASSHGGSGGGNEQFF. The CDR3 DNA is TGTGCCAGCAGCCACGGGGGTAGCGGAGGTGGGAATGAGCAGTTCTTC.

This chain links TRBV6-6 with TRBJ2-5; no clear D. Trimming shortened V by 9 bases and J by 4 bases, and 15 bases separated the two germline ends. Germline lookup yields CDR1 MNHNY and CDR2 SVGAGI (reference sequence). This CDR3 is built from 13 residues. The CDR3 is CASRERWVETQYF. The CDR3 DNA follows: TGTGCCAGTCGCGAGCGATGGGTAGAGACCCAGTACTTC.

This clonotype was seen at least ten times. This chain joins TRBV7-2 and TRBJ2-3, with TRBD2 matching over 7 bases. CDR1 and CDR2 from the germline V gene are SGHTA and FQGNSA. J gave up 6 bases and V 5 bases, and 2 bases lay outside the gene matches. The CDR3 contains 12 residues. The CDR3 loop is CASSLTSDTQYF. In nucleotides, the CDR3 is TGTGCCAGCAGCCTGACTAGCGATACGCAGTATTTT.

The chain carries TRBV10-3 and TRBJ2-5, with D hard to call. Trimming cost V 4 bases and J 4 bases, with 13 bases left between them. The CDR3 loop spans 14 amino acids. Germline V gene data show CDR1 as ENHRY and CDR2 as SYGVKD. Here the CDR3 reads CAISASVAAETQYF. CDR3 bases: TGTGCCATCAGTGCCTCTGTAGCTGCAGAGACCCAGTACTTC.

The chain employs TRBV6-2 or TRBV6-3 and TRBJ2-1; D could derive from TRBD1 or TRBD2 (5 bases each). Germline loops: CDR1 MNHEY, CDR2 SVGEGT. V was shortened by 5 bases and J by 0 bases, with 11 bases between the two germline ends. The CDR3 covers 15 residues. The CDR3 reads CASSEWGFSYNEQFF. CDR3 DNA sequence: TGTGCCAGCAGTGAATGGGGGTTCTCCTACAATGAGCAGTTCTTC.

This clonotype was observed a few times. The chain carries TRBV7-2 and TRBJ1-2; D possibly corresponds to TRBD1 (6 bases). Germline CDR1 and CDR2: SGHTA and FQGNSA. V was clipped by 7 bases and J by 4 bases, with 16 bases between them. The CDR3 is 14 residues long. CDR3 sequence: CASTRGGSGYGYTF. CDR3 in DNA: TGTGCCAGCACCCGGGGGGGCTCGGGCTATGGCTACACCTTC.

The rearrangement joins TRBV28 to TRBJ1-2, with 7 nucleotides matching TRBD1. This CDR3 contains 13 residues. Germline loops: CDR1 MDHEN, CDR2 SYDVKM. After removal of 6 bases from V and 4 bases from J, the junction contained 5 bases not matched to a gene. CDR3 loop: CASSPQGIYGYTF. DNA for the CDR3: TGTGCCAGCAGCCCACAGGGGATCTATGGCTACACCTTC.